A selection of T cell receptor beta chains follows, all from one sample in a study of T cell responses to AZD1222 COVID-19 vaccine. Sequencing used immunoSEQ multiplex PCR; TCRdb keeps in-frame clones, though not all of them. The sample lists about 140,000 clones; about 87% were seen once. The source material was peripheral blood, sampled on day 0 of AZD1222 vaccination. Every receptor here comes from an adult in good health. Both conserved end residues are part of each CDR3. The D gene is left open where the match is weak. Some rows mark clone size as missing; the rest say once, few, many or name a class of expanded clone.

clone_size j_call d_call v_call cdr3_nt cdr3_aa
- TRBJ1-2 - TRBV15 TGTGCCACCAGCAGAGATCCAGGGTCTAATGGCTACACCTTC CATSRDPGSNGYTF
- TRBJ2-7 - TRBV19 TGTGCCAGTAGCCTCATTGGGGGAGATAACGAGCAGTACTTC CASSLIGGDNEQYF
- TRBJ1-4 - TRBV5-6 TGTGCCAGCAGCCCGACAGGACTCCATGAAAAACTGTTTTTT CASSPTGLHEKLFF
- TRBJ1-3 TRBD1 TRBV30 TGTGCCCGAGGGACAGGGACTGGAAACACCATATATTTT CARGTGTGNTIYF
- TRBJ1-4 - TRBV28 TGTGCCAGCAGGGGGGGAGGGGCGTCTAATGAAAAACTGTTTTTT CASRGGGASNEKLFF
few TRBJ1-5 - TRBV20-1 TGCAGTGCTAGTCGGGTGGGCAGCCATAGCAATCAGCCCCAGCATTTT CSASRVGSHSNQPQHF
- TRBJ1-2 - TRBV28 TGTGCCAGCAGTACGGGGGGGGAATATGGCTACACCTTC CASSTGGEYGYTF
- TRBJ1-5 - TRBV12-3/TRBV12-4 TGTGCCAGCAGCCCGACAGGTCAGCCCCAGCATTTT CASSPTGQPQHF
once TRBJ1-2 - TRBV15 TGTGCCACCAGCAGAGGGGACGGGGTCCGAGCGGGTTATAGGAACTATGGCTACACCTTC CATSRGDGVRAGYRNYGYTF
- TRBJ2-1 - TRBV9 TGTGCCAGCAGCCCCCCGGGCGTGAGCTCCTACAATGAGCAGTTCTTC CASSPPGVSSYNEQFF
- TRBJ1-2 - TRBV25-1 TGTGCCAGCAGTGAATTTCGGGATGGGGTTGGCTACACCTTC CASSEFRDGVGYTF
- TRBJ2-7 TRBD1 TRBV5-1 TGCGCCAGCAGCGGTTGGACAGGGAGTGAACACGAGCAGTACTTC CASSGWTGSEHEQYF
- TRBJ2-7 - TRBV7-9 TGTGCCAGCAGCCCCTCATTTTGGGGGGAAACCTACGAGCAGTACTTC CASSPSFWGETYEQYF
- TRBJ1-6 - TRBV5-6 TGTGCCAGCAGCCTCCGCTCAGGGATTGTGTTCGATAATTCACCCCTCCACTTT CASSLRSGIVFDNSPLHF
once TRBJ1-6 - TRBV7-8 TGTGCCAGCAGCTTAGCCCCCCCGAATTCACCCCTCCACTTT CASSLAPPNSPLHF
- TRBJ1-2 - TRBV4-3 TGCGCCAGCAGCCAAGATTCCTATGGCTACACCTTC CASSQDSYGYTF
- TRBJ1-1 - TRBV5-1 TGCGCCAGCAGCTGGATGAAGGGATCGGGGAACACTGAAGCTTTCTTT CASSWMKGSGNTEAFF
- TRBJ2-7 - TRBV6-5 TGTGCCAGCGCGGGACTGGGGTCCCACGAGCAGTACTTC CASAGLGSHEQYF
- TRBJ2-7 - TRBV29-1 TGCAGCGTTTTGTTCGATGGGGCCTACGAGCAGTACTTC CSVLFDGAYEQYF
- TRBJ2-3 - TRBV5-4 TGTGCCAGCAGCTTGAAAACGGTTAGCACAGATACGCAGTATTTT CASSLKTVSTDTQYF
- TRBJ1-6 TRBD1 TRBV6-5 TGTGCCAGCAGCTCAGGGACAGGATATTCACCCCTCCACTTT CASSSGTGYSPLHF
- TRBJ2-5 - TRBV2 TGTGCCAGCAAGGAAGGGGAGACCCAGTACTTC CASKEGETQYF
- TRBJ2-1 - TRBV6-5 TGTGCCAGCAGTTCCAGAAACAATGAGCAGTTCTTC CASSSRNNEQFF
- TRBJ1-2 - TRBV3-1/TRBV3-2 TGTGCCAGCAGCCAAGCCGCAGCGGCGGGAGGAGGTGGCTACACCTTC CASSQAAAAGGGGYTF
- TRBJ1-5 - TRBV27 TGTGCCAGCTGGCGGGCTAATCAGCCCCAGCATTTT CASWRANQPQHF
- TRBJ2-1 - TRBV11-2 TGTGCCAGCAGTCGTACTCGCGATGAGCAGTTCTTC CASSRTRDEQFF
- TRBJ2-7 - TRBV14 TGTGCCAGCAGCCAAGGCGCGATTTCGGACACTACCTACGAGCAGTACTTC CASSQGAISDTTYEQYF
- TRBJ2-1 TRBD2 TRBV6-6 TGTGCCAGCAGTTACGCGGGGGGCGACTACAATGAGCAGTTCTTC CASSYAGGDYNEQFF